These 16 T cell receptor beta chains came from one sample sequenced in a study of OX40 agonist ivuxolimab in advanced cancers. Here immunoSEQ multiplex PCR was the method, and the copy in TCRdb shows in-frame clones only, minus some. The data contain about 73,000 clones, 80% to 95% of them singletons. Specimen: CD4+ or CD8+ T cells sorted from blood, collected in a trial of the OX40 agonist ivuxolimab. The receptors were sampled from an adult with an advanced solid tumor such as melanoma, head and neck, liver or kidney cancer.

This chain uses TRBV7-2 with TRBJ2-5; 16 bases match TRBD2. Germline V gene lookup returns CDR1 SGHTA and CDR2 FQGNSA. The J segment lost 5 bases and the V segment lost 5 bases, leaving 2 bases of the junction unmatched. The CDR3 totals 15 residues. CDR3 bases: TGTGCCAGCAGCGGGACTAGCGGGGGGGCGGAGACCCAGTACTTC. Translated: CASSGTSGGAETQYF.

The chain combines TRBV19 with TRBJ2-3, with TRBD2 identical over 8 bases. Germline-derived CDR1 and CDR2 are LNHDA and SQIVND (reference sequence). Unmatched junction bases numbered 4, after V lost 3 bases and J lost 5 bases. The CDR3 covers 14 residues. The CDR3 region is CASSIAGGQDTQYF. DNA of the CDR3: TGTGCCAGTAGTATCGCGGGAGGCCAAGATACGCAGTATTTT. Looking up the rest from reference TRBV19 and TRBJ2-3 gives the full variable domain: DGGITQSPKYLFRKEGQNVTLSCEQNLNHDAMYWYRQDPGQGLRLIYYSQIVNDFQKGDIAEGYSVSREKKESFPLTVTSAQKNPTAFYLCASSIAGGQDTQYFGPGTRLTVL.

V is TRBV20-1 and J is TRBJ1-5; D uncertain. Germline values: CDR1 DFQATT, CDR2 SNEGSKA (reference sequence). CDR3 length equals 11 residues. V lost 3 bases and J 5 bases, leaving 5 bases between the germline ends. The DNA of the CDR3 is TGCAGTGCTAGTGGTGATCAGCCCCAGCATTTT. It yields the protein CSASGDQPQHF.

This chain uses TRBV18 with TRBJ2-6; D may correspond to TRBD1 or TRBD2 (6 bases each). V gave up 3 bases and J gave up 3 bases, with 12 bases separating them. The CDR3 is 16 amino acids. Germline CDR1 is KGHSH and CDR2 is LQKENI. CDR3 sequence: CASSPGGPGGANVLTF. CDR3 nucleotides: TGTGCCAGCTCACCCGGGGGCCCGGGTGGGGCCAACGTCCTGACTTTC. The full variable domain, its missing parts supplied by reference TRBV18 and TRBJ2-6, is NAGVMQNPRHLVRRRGQEARLRCSPMKGHSHVYWYRQLPEEGLKFMVYLQKENIIDESGMPKERFSAEFPKEGPSILRIQQVVRGDSAAYFCASSPGGPGGANVLTFGAGSRLTVL.

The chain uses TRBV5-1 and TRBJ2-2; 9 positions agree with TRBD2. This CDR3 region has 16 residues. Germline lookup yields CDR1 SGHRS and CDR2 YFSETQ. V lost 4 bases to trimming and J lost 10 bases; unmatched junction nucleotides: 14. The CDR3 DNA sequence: TGCGCCAGCAGCAGAATAGCGGGAGTGGGAGTTGAGGAGCTGTTTTTT. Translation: CASSRIAGVGVEELFF.

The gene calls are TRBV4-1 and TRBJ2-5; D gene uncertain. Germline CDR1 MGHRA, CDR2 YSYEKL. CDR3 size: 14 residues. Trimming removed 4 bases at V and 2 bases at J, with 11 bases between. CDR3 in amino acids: CASSLSPSQETQYF. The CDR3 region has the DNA TGCGCCAGCAGCCTCTCTCCTAGTCAAGAGACCCAGTACTTC.

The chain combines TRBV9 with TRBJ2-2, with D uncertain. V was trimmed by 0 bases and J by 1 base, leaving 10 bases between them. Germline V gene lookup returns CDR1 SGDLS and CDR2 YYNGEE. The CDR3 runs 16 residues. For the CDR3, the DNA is TGTGCCAGCAGCGTAGTCCCTCCTAAGAACACCGGGGAGCTGTTTTTT. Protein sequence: CASSVVPPKNTGELFF.

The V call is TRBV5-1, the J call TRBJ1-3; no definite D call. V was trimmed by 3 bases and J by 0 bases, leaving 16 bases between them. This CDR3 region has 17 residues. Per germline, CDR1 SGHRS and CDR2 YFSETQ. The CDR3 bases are TGCGCCAGCAGCTCGGACGTATTACAAGCCTCTGGAAACACCATATATTTT. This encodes CASSSDVLQASGNTIYF.

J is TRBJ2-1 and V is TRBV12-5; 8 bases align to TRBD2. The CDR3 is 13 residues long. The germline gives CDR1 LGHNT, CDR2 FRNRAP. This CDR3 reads CASGLAGTNEQFF. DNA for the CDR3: TGTGCCAGCGGACTAGCTGGTACCAATGAGCAGTTCTTC.

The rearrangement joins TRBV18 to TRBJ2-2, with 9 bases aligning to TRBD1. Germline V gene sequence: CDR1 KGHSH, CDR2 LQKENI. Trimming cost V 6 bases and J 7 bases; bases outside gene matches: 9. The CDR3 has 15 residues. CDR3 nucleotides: TGTGCCAGCTCGAGTACAGGGGGCGCGGTCGGGGAGCTGTTTTTT. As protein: CASSSTGGAVGELFF.

This CDR3 reads CSAQDSHTDTQYF. The CDR3, as DNA: TGCAGCGCTCAGGACAGCCACACAGATACGCAGTATTTT. The chain employs TRBV29-1 and TRBJ2-3; a weak D match, TRBD1 (6 bases). The CDR3 totals 13 residues. Looked up from germline, CDR1 is SQVTM and CDR2 is ANQGSEA. V was cut by 7 bases and J by 2 bases, with 13 bases left in between.

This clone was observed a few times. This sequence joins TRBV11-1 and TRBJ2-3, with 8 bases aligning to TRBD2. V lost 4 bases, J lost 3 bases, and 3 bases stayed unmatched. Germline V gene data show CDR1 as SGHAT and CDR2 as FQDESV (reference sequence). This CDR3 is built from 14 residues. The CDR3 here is CASSSLAGTDTQYF. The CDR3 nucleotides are TGTGCCAGCAGCTCTTTAGCGGGAACAGATACGCAGTATTTT.

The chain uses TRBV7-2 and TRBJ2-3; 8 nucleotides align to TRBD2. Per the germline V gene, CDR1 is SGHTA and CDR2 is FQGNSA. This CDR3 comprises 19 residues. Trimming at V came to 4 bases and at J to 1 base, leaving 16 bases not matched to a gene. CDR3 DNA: TGTGCCAGCAGCTCCCCGGGCCTAGCGGGTAAGATGGGCACAGATACGCAGTATTTT. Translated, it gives CASSSPGLAGKMGTDTQYF.

The CDR3 bases are TGCGCCAGCAGCCAAACAGCGGGAGGTTCCTACGAGCAGTACTTC. This sequence encodes CASSQTAGGSYEQYF. The chain combines TRBV4-3 with TRBJ2-7, with TRBD2 matching 9 bases. CDR1 LGHNA and CDR2 YSLEER come from the germline V gene. Trimming took 2 bases from V and 1 from J; bases not matched to a gene: 3. The CDR3 is made up of 15 amino acids.

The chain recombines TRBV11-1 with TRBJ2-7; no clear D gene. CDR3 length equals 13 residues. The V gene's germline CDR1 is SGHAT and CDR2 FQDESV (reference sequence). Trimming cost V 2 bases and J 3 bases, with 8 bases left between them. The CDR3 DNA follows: TGTGCCAGCAGCTTATATGACAACTACGAGCAGTACTTC. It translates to CASSLYDNYEQYF.

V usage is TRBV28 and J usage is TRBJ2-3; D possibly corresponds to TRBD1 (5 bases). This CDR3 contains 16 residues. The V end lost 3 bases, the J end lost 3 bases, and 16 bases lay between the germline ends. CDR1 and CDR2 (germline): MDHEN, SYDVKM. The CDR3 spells CASSFRGQTVTDTQYF. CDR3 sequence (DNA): TGTGCCAGCAGTTTTCGAGGACAAACCGTAACAGATACGCAGTATTTT.